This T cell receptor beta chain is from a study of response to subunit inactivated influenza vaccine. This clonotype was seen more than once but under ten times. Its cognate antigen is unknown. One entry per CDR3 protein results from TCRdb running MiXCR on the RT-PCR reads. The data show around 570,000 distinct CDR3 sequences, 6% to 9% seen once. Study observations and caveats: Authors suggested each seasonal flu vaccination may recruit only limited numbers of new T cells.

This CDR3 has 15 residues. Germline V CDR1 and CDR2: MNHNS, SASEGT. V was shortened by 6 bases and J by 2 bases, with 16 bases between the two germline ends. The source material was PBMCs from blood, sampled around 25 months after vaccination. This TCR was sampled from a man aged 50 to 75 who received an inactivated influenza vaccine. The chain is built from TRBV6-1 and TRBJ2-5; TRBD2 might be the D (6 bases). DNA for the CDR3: TGTGCCAGCAGCAAGGCGGGGATCGGGCAAGAGACCCAGTACTTC. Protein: CASSKAGIGQETQYF.